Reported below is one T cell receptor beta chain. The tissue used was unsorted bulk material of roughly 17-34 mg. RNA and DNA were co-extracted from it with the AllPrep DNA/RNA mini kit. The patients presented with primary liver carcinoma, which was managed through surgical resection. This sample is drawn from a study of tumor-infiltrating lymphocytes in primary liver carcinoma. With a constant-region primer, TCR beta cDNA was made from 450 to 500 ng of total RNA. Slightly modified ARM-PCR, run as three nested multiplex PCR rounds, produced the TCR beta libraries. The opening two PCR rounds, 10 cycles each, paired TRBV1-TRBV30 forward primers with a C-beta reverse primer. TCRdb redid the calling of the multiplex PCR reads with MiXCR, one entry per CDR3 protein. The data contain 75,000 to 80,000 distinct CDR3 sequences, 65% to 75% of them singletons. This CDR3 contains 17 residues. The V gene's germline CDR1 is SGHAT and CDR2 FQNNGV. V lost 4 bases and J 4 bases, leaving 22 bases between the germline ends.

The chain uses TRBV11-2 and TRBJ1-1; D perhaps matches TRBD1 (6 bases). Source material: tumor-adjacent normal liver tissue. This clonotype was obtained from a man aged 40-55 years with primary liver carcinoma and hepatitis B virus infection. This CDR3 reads CASSSKQGPRISTEAFF. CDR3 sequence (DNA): TGTGCCAGCAGCTCAAAGCAGGGGCCAAGGATAAGCACTGAAGCTTTCTTT. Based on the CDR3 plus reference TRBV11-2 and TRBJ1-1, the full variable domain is EAGVAQSPRYKIIEKRQSVAFWCNPISGHATLYWYQQILGQGPKLLIQFQNNGVVDDSQLPKDRFSAERLKGVDSTLKIQPAKLEDSAVYLCASSSKQGPRISTEAFFGQGTRLTVV.